The 31 T cell receptor beta chains reported below all come from one sample, sequenced in a study of blood T cell repertoires in COVID-19. Using immunoSEQ multiplex PCR, the repertoire was profiled, and TCRdb retains in-frame clones only, with some absent. Among roughly 400,000 clones, more than 70% were seen once, and the ten largest hold about 1.5%. Source material: PBMCs or T cells enriched from blood (not recorded which). Every receptor here comes from a young woman who had been exposed to COVID-19.

The chain has TRBV9 and TRBJ2-2; 9 nucleotides match TRBD1. Germline trimming cut 4 bases from V and 8 bases from J; bases unmatched to any gene: 6. CDR1 and CDR2 from the germline V gene are SGDLS and YYNGEE. The CDR3 has 14 residues. CDR3 DNA sequence: TGTGCCAGCAGCTCAGGGACAGGGAAGGGGGAGCTGTTTTTT. It yields the protein CASSSGTGKGELFF.

The J gene is TRBJ2-2, the V gene TRBV5-5; the D is unclear. CDR1 is SGHKS, CDR2 YYEKEE, per germline (reference sequence). This CDR3 has 15 residues. Trimming removed 1 base from V and 1 base from J, with 8 bases in between. Here the CDR3 reads CASSLSSGNTGELFF. The CDR3 DNA reads TGTGCCAGCAGCTTGTCGTCAGGGAACACCGGGGAGCTGTTTTTT.

This sequence joins TRBV20-1 and TRBJ1-2; possibly TRBD1 for D (6 bases). The CDR3 sequence is 11 residues long. CDR1 is DFQATT and CDR2 is SNEGSKA in the germline V gene (reference sequence). V was shortened by 5 bases and J by 10 bases, with 14 bases between the two germline ends. The CDR3 here is CSAPRDKVYTF. In nucleotides, the CDR3 is TGCAGTGCTCCCCGGGACAAGGTCTACACCTTC.

V and J are TRBV7-8 and TRBJ2-1, with 7 positions matching TRBD2. V lost 1 base, J lost 1 base, and 7 bases stayed unmatched. CDR1 and CDR2 (germline): SGHVS, FQNEAQ. The CDR3 is 17 residues long. The CDR3 loop reads CASSLGGGVISYNEQFF. The CDR3 DNA is TGTGCCAGCAGCTTAGGGGGGGGAGTGATATCCTACAATGAGCAGTTCTTC.

J is TRBJ1-6 and V is TRBV6-5, with D tentatively TRBD1 (5 bases). This CDR3 comprises 14 residues. The V end lost 2 bases, the J end lost 6 bases, and 8 bases lay between the germline ends. CDR1 is MNHEY, CDR2 SVGAGI, per germline. CDR3 sequence (DNA): TGTGCCAGCAGTTACGACAGCCCTAATTCACCCCTCCACTTT. Translation gives CASSYDSPNSPLHF.

The rearrangement joins TRBV11-3 to TRBJ1-3; 8 positions match TRBD1. J gave up 1 base and V 3 bases, and 5 bases lay outside the gene matches. There are 16 residues in the CDR3. Germline-derived CDR1 and CDR2 are SGHNT and YENEEA. CDR3 protein: CASSFRTGPSGNTIYF. Written as DNA, the CDR3 is TGTGCCAGCAGCTTTCGGACAGGGCCGTCTGGAAACACCATATATTTT.

The chain recombines TRBV4-1 with TRBJ2-5; 11 bases are shared with TRBD1. The CDR3 runs to 15 residues. CDR1 MGHRA and CDR2 YSYEKL come from the germline V gene. The J segment lost 5 bases and the V segment lost 10 bases, leaving 12 bases of the junction unmatched. The CDR3 region has the DNA TGCGCCACGATGAGGACAGGGGGCGCGCAGGAGACCCAGTACTTC. It is translated as CATMRTGGAQETQYF.

V gene TRBV5-1 combines with J gene TRBJ2-2, with TRBD2 identical over 7 bases. Germline V lookup: CDR1 SGHRS, CDR2 YFSETQ. The V and J ends lost 7 bases and 0 bases, in that order; junction bases with no gene match: 6. The CDR3 has 15 residues. Written as DNA, the CDR3 is TGCGCCAGCGAGCCGGGACTAACGAACACCGGGGAGCTGTTTTTT. Protein: CASEPGLTNTGELFF.

This chain links TRBV20-1 with TRBJ2-7; 7 positions match TRBD2. The junction had 14 bases not matched to a gene; V was cut back by 3 bases and J by 3 bases. Germline loops: CDR1 DFQATT, CDR2 SNEGSKA (reference sequence). The CDR3 is 16 residues long. The CDR3 DNA is TGCAGTGCTAGTCAAGTCGGCTGGCGGGAGAACTACGAGCAGTACTTC. As protein: CSASQVGWRENYEQYF.

DNA of the CDR3: TGTGCCAGCAGTTTGTCGACAGGGGATGCCAATCAGCCCCAGCATTTT. The encoded protein is CASSLSTGDANQPQHF. The rearrangement links TRBV28 to TRBJ1-5, with 8 bases that match TRBD1. This CDR3 comprises 16 residues. With 3 bases clipped from V and 3 bases from J, the junction kept 7 bases outside the gene matches. Looked up from germline, CDR1 is MDHEN and CDR2 is SYDVKM.

The rearrangement links TRBV2 to TRBJ2-7; 10 bases are a match to TRBD1. The trim removed 7 bases at V and 5 bases at J, leaving 8 bases unmatched. CDR1 and CDR2 (germline): SNHLY, FYNNEI. The CDR3 contains 14 residues. The CDR3 DNA sequence: TGTGCCAGCAAGAACGACAGGGGGCCTGACGAGCAGTACTTC. Encoded protein: CASKNDRGPDEQYF.

The chain uses TRBV4-2 and TRBJ2-3, with TRBD2 matching 10 bases. V lost 4 bases and J lost 6; bases outside the gene matches: 7. The CDR3 contains 15 residues. Germline CDR1 reads LGHNA; CDR2 reads YNFKEQ. CDR3 coding DNA: TGTGCCAGCAGCCTCACTAGCGGGAAGGCGGATACGCAGTATTTT. Protein product: CASSLTSGKADTQYF.

The V and J genes are TRBV6-5 and TRBJ1-2; the D is unclear. Deletions cut 0 bases from V and 6 bases from J, with 11 bases between. Per the germline V gene, CDR1 is MNHEY and CDR2 is SVGAGI. The CDR3 sequence is 14 residues long. The CDR3 loop reads CASSYSIAADGYTF. The CDR3 DNA reads as TGTGCCAGCAGTTACTCGATAGCCGCAGATGGCTACACCTTC.

The rearrangement joins TRBV12-3 or TRBV12-4 to TRBJ2-7; D remains ambiguous. V was trimmed by 6 bases and J by 3 bases, leaving 9 bases between them. This CDR3 spans 12 amino acids. The CDR3 nucleotides are TGTGCCAGCAGCCTATGGAGCTACGAGCAGTACTTC. Protein: CASSLWSYEQYF.

This rearrangement joins TRBV11-2 to TRBJ2-7, with TRBD2 matching 9 bases. Trimming took 4 bases from V and 7 from J; bases not matched to a gene: 20. The CDR3 extends over 18 amino acids. The germline V gene encodes CDR1 SGHAT and CDR2 FQNNGV. The CDR3 loop is CASSSIPGAGGSEGEQYF. The CDR3 region has the DNA TGTGCCAGCAGCTCCATTCCCGGAGCGGGGGGCTCCGAGGGTGAGCAGTACTTC.

This clone was seen a few times. The gene calls are TRBV2 and TRBJ2-5; D perhaps matches TRBD1 (6 bases). Germline V gene sequence: CDR1 SNHLY, CDR2 FYNNEI. CDR3 length: 14 residues. The V gene lost 9 bases and the J gene lost 4 bases, with 18 bases spanning the gap. The CDR3 DNA follows: TGTGCCAGTCAAAAGCAGGGGCTACCAGAGACCCAGTACTTC. It codes for CASQKQGLPETQYF.

The rearrangement uses TRBV7-6 and TRBJ2-2, with 8 bases fitting TRBD2. The CDR3 spans 16 residues. Germline values: CDR1 SGHVS, CDR2 FNYEAQ. V lost 8 bases and J lost 2; bases outside the gene matches: 10. The CDR3 region is CASLGIRGGNTGELFF. The CDR3 bases are TGTGCCAGCTTAGGAATTCGGGGGGGAAACACCGGGGAGCTGTTTTTT.

The J gene is TRBJ2-1, the V gene TRBV12-5; 13 bases map to TRBD2. Germline trimming cut 4 bases from V and 7 bases from J; bases unmatched to any gene: 13. CDR3 length: 18 amino acids. Germline values: CDR1 LGHNT, CDR2 FRNRAP. The CDR3 DNA is TGTGCTAGTGGTTGGGGCCCAAACGGACTAGCGGGAGTAAATGAGCAGTTCTTC. Translated, it gives CASGWGPNGLAGVNEQFF.

About this clone: Within the sample, other DNA sequences also encode this same CDR3. This rearrangement joins TRBV4-1 to TRBJ1-5; D unclear. Trimming removed 1 base from V and 2 bases from J, with 6 bases in between. The CDR3 loop spans 14 amino acids. CDR1 and CDR2 from the germline V gene are MGHRA and YSYEKL. This CDR3 is CASSQVGGNQPQHF. The CDR3, as DNA: TGCGCCAGCAGCCAAGTGGGCGGCAATCAGCCCCAGCATTTT.

This chain joins TRBV29-1 and TRBJ1-5, with TRBD1 identical over 8 bases. This CDR3 is 14 amino acids long. Trimming took 5 bases from V and 0 from J; bases not matched to a gene: 3. The germline V gene has CDR1 SQVTM and CDR2 ANQGSEA. The CDR3 region has the DNA TGCAGCGTTCAACAGGGGGTTAGCAATCAGCCCCAGCATTTT. This gives the protein CSVQQGVSNQPQHF.

This clone showed up just once. Given a much more abundant clone one base away, this may be a read error. The same CDR3 also results from other DNA sequences found in this sample. V usage is TRBV12-3 or TRBV12-4 and J usage is TRBJ2-7, with D uncertain. V lost 3 bases and J lost 4, with 4 bases in between. There are 11 residues in the CDR3. DNA of the CDR3: TGTGCCAGCAGTTTTCAGTACGAGCAGTACTTC. This codes for CASSFQYEQYF.

The chain links TRBV6-6 to TRBJ2-1; D is unclear. CDR3 length: 15 amino acids. Germline V CDR1 and CDR2: MNHNY, SVGAGI (reference sequence). The V end was cut by 8 bases, the J end by 0 bases, with 14 bases between. This CDR3 reads CASSRLILSYNEQFF. As DNA, the CDR3 is TGTGCCAGCTCTCGACTGATTCTCTCCTACAATGAGCAGTTCTTC.

The chain employs TRBV6-5 and TRBJ1-1; 7 positions agree with TRBD1. J lost 6 bases, V lost 2 bases, and 9 bases had no gene match. This CDR3 contains 15 residues. CDR1 and CDR2 (germline): MNHEY, SVGAGI. The chain's CDR3 is CASSYTRQGGPEAFF. Here the CDR3 DNA reads TGTGCCAGCAGTTACACGAGACAGGGCGGGCCTGAAGCTTTCTTT.

This chain joins TRBV29-1 and TRBJ2-7; 9 nucleotides match TRBD1. Germline-derived CDR1 and CDR2 are SQVTM and ANQGSEA. Trimming at V came to 4 bases and at J to 6 bases, leaving 7 bases not matched to a gene. CDR3 length: 13 residues. CDR3 sequence reads: CSVGPGQGAEQYF. DNA for the CDR3: TGCAGCGTTGGACCGGGACAGGGAGCCGAGCAGTACTTC.

The chain joins TRBV5-4 to TRBJ1-1; 8 bases line up with TRBD1. Looked up from germline, CDR1 is SGHNT and CDR2 is YYREEE (reference sequence). The V segment lost 4 bases and the J segment 5 bases; nucleotides outside the gene matches: 10. This CDR3 comprises 15 residues. The CDR3 DNA sequence: TGTGCCAGCAGCCCCTCTTGGACAGGGAGGACTGAAGCTTTCTTT. Translating gives CASSPSWTGRTEAFF.

The J gene is TRBJ2-7, the V gene TRBV28; D not certain. Trimming removed 5 bases from V and 0 bases from J, with 11 bases in between. The CDR3 has 14 amino acids. Germline V gives CDR1 MDHEN, CDR2 SYDVKM. CDR3 nucleotide sequence: TGTGCCAGCAGTACAGCCGAGCTCTCCTACGAGCAGTACTTC. Amino acid sequence: CASSTAELSYEQYF.

CDR3 residues: CASKSGANTGELFF. CDR3 coding DNA: TGCGCCAGCAAATCGGGTGCGAACACCGGGGAGCTGTTTTTT. The chain has TRBV5-1 and TRBJ2-2; D is unclear. Per germline, CDR1 SGHRS and CDR2 YFSETQ. Trimming took 6 bases from V and 0 from J, leaving 9 bases between them. The CDR3 contains 14 residues.

This chain links TRBV7-2 with TRBJ1-1; D is unresolved. V was clipped by 5 bases and J by 1 base, with 11 bases between them. CDR1 and CDR2 from the germline V gene are SGHTA and FQGNSA. The CDR3 contains 14 residues. CDR3 in DNA: TGTGCCAGCAGCCACAATACGGGGAACACTGAAGCTTTCTTT. This sequence encodes CASSHNTGNTEAFF.

Written as DNA, the CDR3 is TGTGCCAGCAGCCAGGACAGGGGTCGAGCTAACTATGGCTACACCTTC. Encoded protein: CASSQDRGRANYGYTF. V usage is TRBV4-2 and J usage is TRBJ1-2, with 9 nucleotides matching TRBD1. Germline CDR1 and CDR2: LGHNA and YNFKEQ. The length of the CDR3 is 16 residues. V lost 3 bases and J lost 0; bases outside the gene matches: 5.

V usage is TRBV7-3 and J usage is TRBJ2-3; D possibly corresponds to TRBD1 (6 bases). The CDR3 has 14 amino acids. Germline values: CDR1 SGHTA, CDR2 FQGTGA. V lost 5 bases and J 3 bases, leaving 12 bases between the germline ends. CDR3 sequence: CASSPGDPTDTQYF. CDR3 nucleotides: TGTGCCAGCAGCCCAGGGGACCCTACAGATACGCAGTATTTT.

This rearrangement joins TRBV11-2 to TRBJ2-1; D might be TRBD2 (5 bases). Germline-derived CDR1 and CDR2 are SGHAT and FQNNGV. V lost 1 base and J lost 0, with 10 bases in between. The CDR3 is made up of 16 amino acids. CDR3 in amino acids: CASSLGAGSSYNEQFF. The CDR3 DNA sequence: TGTGCCAGCAGCTTAGGGGCGGGTAGCTCCTACAATGAGCAGTTCTTC.